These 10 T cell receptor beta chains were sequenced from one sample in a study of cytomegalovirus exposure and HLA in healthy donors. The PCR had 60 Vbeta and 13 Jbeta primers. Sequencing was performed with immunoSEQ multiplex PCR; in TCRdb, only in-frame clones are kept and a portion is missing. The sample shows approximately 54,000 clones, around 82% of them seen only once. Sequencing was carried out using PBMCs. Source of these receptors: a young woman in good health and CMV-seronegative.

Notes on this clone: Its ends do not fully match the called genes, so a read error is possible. DNA for the CDR3: TGTGCCAGCAAACTAGGAAGTTGGGCAAACAGTCAGTACTTC. It translates to CASKLGSWANSQYF. The chain carries TRBV28 and TRBJ2-4, with D perhaps matching TRBD2 (5 bases). The length of the CDR3 is 14 residues. Germline values: CDR1 MDHEN, CDR2 SYDVKM.

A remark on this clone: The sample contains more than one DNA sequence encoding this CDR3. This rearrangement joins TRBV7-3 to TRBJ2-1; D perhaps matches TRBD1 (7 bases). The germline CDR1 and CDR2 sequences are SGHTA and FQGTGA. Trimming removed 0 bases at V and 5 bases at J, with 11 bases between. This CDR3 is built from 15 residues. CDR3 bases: TGTGCCAGCAGCTTAACGCGGGACAGCGACAATGAGCAGTTCTTC. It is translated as CASSLTRDSDNEQFF.

CDR3 amino acids: CASSFTSGTSSYEQYF. The CDR3 DNA is TGTGCCAGCAGTTTTACTAGCGGGACGAGCTCCTACGAGCAGTACTTC. The chain employs TRBV27 and TRBJ2-5, with 10 nucleotides matching TRBD2. The J call may be incorrect, as the DNA end agrees better with TRBJ2-7. The CDR3 length is 16 residues. CDR1 and CDR2 from the germline V gene are MNHEY and SMNVEV (reference sequence).

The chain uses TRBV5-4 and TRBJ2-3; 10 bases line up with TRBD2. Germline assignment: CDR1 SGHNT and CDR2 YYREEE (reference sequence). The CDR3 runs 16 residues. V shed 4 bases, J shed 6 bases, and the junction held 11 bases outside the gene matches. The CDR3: CASSPGPSGRTDTQYF. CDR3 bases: TGTGCCAGCAGCCCAGGTCCTAGCGGGAGAACGGATACGCAGTATTTT.

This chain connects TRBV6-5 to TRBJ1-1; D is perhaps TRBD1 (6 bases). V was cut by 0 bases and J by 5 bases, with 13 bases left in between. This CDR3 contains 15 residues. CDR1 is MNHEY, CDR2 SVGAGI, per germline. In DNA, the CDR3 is TGTGCCAGCAGTTACTCGAGTGGGGGCGGAACTGAAGCTTTCTTT. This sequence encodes CASSYSSGGGTEAFF.

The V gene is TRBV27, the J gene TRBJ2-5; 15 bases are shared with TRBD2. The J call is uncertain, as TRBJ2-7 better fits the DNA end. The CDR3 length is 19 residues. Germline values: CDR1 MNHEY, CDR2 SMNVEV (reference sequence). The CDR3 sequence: CASSHAGLAGGTTSYEQYF. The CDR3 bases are TGTGCCAGCAGCCACGCCGGACTAGCGGGAGGGACGACCTCCTACGAGCAGTACTTC.

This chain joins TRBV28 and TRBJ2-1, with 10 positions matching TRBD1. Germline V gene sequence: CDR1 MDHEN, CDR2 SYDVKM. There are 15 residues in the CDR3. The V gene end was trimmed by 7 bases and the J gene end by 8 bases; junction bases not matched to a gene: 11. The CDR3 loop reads CASTAGTGATDEQFF. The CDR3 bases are TGTGCCAGCACCGCCGGGACAGGGGCTACGGATGAGCAGTTCTTC.

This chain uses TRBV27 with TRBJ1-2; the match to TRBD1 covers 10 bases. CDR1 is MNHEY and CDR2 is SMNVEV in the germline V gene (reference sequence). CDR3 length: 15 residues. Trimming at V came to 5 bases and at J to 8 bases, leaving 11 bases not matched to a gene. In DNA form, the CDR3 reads TGTGCCAGCAGTCAAACGACAGGGGGCGTAGGCGGCTACACCTTC. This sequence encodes CASSQTTGGVGGYTF.

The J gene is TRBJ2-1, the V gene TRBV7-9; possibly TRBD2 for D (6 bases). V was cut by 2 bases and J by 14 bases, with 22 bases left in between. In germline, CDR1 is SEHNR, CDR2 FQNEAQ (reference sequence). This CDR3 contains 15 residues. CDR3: CASSLQFGPGGKEFF. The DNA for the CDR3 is TGTGCCAGCAGCTTACAGTTTGGCCCCGGGGGAAAAGAGTTCTTC.

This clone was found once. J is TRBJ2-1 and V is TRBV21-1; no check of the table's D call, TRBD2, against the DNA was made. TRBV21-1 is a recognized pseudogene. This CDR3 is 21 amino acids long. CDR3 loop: CASSATRGTSGNPIRMDEQFF. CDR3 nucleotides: TGTGCCAGCAGCGCGACCCGAGGGACTAGCGGGAATCCCATTCGGATGGATGAGCAGTTCTTC.